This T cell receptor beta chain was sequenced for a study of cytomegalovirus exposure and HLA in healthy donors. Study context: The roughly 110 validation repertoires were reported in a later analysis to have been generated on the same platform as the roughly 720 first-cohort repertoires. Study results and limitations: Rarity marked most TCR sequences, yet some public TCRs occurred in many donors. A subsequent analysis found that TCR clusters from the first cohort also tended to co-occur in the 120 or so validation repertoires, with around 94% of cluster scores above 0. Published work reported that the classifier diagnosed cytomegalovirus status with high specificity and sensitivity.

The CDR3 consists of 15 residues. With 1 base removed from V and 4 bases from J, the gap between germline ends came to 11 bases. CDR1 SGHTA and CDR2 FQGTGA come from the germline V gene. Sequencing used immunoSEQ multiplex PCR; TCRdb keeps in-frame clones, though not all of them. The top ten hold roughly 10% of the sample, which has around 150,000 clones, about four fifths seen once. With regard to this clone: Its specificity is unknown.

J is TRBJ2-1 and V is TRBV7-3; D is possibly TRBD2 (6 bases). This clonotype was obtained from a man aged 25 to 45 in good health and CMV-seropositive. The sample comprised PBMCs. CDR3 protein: CASSLSGTGYNEQFF. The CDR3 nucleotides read TGTGCCAGCAGCTTAAGCGGGACGGGGTACAATGAGCAGTTCTTC.